The sequence of this T cell receptor (beta chain) was determined in a study of memory CD8 T cells in hepatitis C reinfection. The repertoire was sequenced with immunoSEQ multiplex PCR; TCRdb's copy has only in-frame clones and lacks some. The sample holds 40,000 to 60,000 clones, approximately 89% seen once. CDR3 size: 16 residues. Germline V gene lookup returns CDR1 MNHNS and CDR2 SASEGT. V shed 0 bases and J 2 bases; nucleotides not matched to a gene: 4. Described time point: pre-reinfection, 55 to 20 weeks before reinfection detection. Sorted cells were sequenced directly ex vivo without any in vitro expansion.

Sequences were obtained from naive CD8+ T cells sorted from blood. This TCR derives from a man between 18 and 35 years old with hepatitis C virus infection. The chain uses TRBV6-1 and TRBJ1-3; 7 nucleotides line up with TRBD1. The CDR3 here is CASSEAPGTAGNTIYF. CDR3 nucleotide sequence: TGTGCCAGCAGTGAAGCGCCCGGGACAGCTGGAAACACCATATATTTT.